These 2 T cell receptor beta chains originate from one sample sequenced in a study of T cell changes during pregnancy in multiple sclerosis. Assay used: immunoSEQ multiplex PCR; TCRdb lists only in-frame clones, some missing. The sample has approximately 88,000 clones; about 92% are singletons. This specimen was peripheral blood, taken in the first trimester of pregnancy. The receptors derive from a female donor with multiple sclerosis, enrolled in a pregnancy study.

The chain combines TRBV14 with TRBJ2-2; maybe TRBD2 (5 bases). V was pared by 1 base and J by 11 bases, with 14 bases between. The CDR3 has 14 amino acids. Germline CDR1 and CDR2: SGHDN and FVKESK. The CDR3 DNA reads as TGTGCCAGCAGCCAAGTCCGGACTGGGTCCGAGCTGTTTTTT. Translation gives CASSQVRTGSELFF.

This clone appeared once. The chain recombines TRBV4-2 with TRBJ2-6, with D possibly being TRBD2 (6 bases). With 3 bases removed from V and 0 bases from J, the gap between germline ends came to 12 bases. Germline-derived CDR1 and CDR2 are LGHNA and YNFKEQ. The CDR3 extends over 17 amino acids. The CDR3 reads CASSHGGAISGANVLTF. In DNA form, the CDR3 reads TGTGCCAGCAGCCACGGAGGGGCAATCTCTGGGGCCAACGTCCTGACTTTC.